This TCR beta chain was profiled in a study of cytomegalovirus exposure and HLA in healthy donors. Primers for the PCR totalled 60 Vbeta and 13 Jbeta. TCRdb's table, derived via immunoSEQ multiplex PCR, lists solely in-frame clones and lacks some. This sample has about 280,000 clones, with roughly 90% found just once. Sequenced: PBMCs. This TCR derives from a woman aged 18-29 years in good health and CMV-seronegative.

The CDR3 here is CASSPREAPLNEQFF. In DNA, the CDR3 is TGTGCCAGCTCACCTAGGGAGGCCCCTCTCAATGAGCAGTTCTTC. The gene calls are TRBV18 and TRBJ2-1; the D gene is possibly TRBD2 (6 bases). Looked up from germline, CDR1 is KGHSH and CDR2 is LQKENI. V gave up 3 bases and J gave up 6 bases, with 15 bases separating them. This CDR3 has 15 amino acids.